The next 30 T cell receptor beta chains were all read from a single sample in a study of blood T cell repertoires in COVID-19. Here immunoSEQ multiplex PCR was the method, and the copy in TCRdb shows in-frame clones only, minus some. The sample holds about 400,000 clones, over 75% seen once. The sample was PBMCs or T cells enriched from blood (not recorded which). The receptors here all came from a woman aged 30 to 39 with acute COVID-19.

The CDR3 DNA reads as TGTGCCAGCAGCTCCTCCGCGACTAGCTCCTACAATGAGCAGTTCTTC. Translated, it gives CASSSSATSSYNEQFF. V usage is TRBV7-2 and J usage is TRBJ2-1, with D perhaps matching TRBD2 (6 bases). The CDR3 consists of 16 residues. The ends were cut back, 4 bases at V and 0 bases at J, with 13 bases in the middle. Germline V CDR1 and CDR2: SGHTA, FQGNSA.

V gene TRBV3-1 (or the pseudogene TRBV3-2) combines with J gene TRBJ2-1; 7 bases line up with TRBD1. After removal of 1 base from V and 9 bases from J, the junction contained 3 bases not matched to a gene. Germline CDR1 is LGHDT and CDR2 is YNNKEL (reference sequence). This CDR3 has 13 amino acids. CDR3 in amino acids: CASSQATGFEQFF. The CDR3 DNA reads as TGTGCCAGCAGCCAAGCGACAGGGTTTGAGCAGTTCTTC.

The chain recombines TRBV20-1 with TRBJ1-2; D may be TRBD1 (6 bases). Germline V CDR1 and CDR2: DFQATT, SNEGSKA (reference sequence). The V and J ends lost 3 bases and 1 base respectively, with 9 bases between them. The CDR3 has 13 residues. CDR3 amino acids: CSASEGGNYGYTF. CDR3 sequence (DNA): TGCAGTGCTAGTGAGGGGGGTAACTATGGCTACACCTTC.

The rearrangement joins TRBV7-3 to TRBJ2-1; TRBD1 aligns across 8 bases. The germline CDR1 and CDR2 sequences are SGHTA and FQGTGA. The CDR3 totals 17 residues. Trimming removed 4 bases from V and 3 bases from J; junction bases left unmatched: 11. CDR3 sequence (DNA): TGTGCCAGCAGCTCACGGGGCAGGGGGCTTCACTACAATGAGCAGTTCTTC. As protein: CASSSRGRGLHYNEQFF. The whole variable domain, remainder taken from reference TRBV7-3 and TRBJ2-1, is GAGVSQTPSNKVTEKGKYVELRCDPISGHTALYWYRQSLGQGPEFLIYFQGTGAADDSGLPNDRFFAVRPEGSVSTLKIQRTERGDSAVYLCASSSRGRGLHYNEQFFGPGTRLTVL.

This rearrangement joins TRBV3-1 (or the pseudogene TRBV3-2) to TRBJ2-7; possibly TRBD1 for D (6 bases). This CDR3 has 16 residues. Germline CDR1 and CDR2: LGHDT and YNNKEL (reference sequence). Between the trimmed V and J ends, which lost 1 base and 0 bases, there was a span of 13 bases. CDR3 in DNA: TGTGCCAGCAGCCAAGTAAGGACAGTAAACTCCTACGAGCAGTACTTC. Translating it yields CASSQVRTVNSYEQYF.

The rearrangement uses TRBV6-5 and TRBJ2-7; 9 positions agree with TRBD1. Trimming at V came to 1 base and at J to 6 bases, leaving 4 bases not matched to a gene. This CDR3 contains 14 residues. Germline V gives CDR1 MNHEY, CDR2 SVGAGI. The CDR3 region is CASSYLGQGGEQYF. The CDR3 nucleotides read TGTGCCAGCAGTTACTTGGGACAGGGCGGCGAGCAGTACTTC.

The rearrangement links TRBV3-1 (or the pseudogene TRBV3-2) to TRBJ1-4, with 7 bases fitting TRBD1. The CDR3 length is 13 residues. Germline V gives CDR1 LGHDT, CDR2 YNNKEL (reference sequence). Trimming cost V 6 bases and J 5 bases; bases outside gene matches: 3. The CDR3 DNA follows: TGTGCCAGCAGGTTGGGACAGAATGAAAAACTGTTTTTT. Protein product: CASRLGQNEKLFF.

The CDR3 bases are TGTGCCAGCAGCCCAGGCGGGGCATATGAAAAACTGTTTTTT. Translation: CASSPGGAYEKLFF. V gene TRBV7-2 combines with J gene TRBJ1-4; perhaps TRBD1 as D (5 bases). CDR1 SGHTA and CDR2 FQGNSA come from the germline V gene. Trimming removed 5 bases from V and 6 bases from J, with 13 bases in between. The CDR3 runs 14 residues.

The DNA of the CDR3 is TGTGCCACCAGCACAGGGACAGTCGGGCTCAATGAGCAGTTCTTC. Translation gives CATSTGTVGLNEQFF. The rearrangement links TRBV2 to TRBJ2-1; 7 bases line up with TRBD1. V lost 10 bases and J lost 6; bases outside the gene matches: 15. Per germline, CDR1 SNHLY and CDR2 FYNNEI. The CDR3 is 15 amino acids.

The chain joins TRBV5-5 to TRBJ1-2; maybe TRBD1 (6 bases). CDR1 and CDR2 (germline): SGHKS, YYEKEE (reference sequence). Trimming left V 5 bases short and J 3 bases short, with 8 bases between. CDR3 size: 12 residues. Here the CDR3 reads CASSRQDYGYTF. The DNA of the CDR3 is TGTGCCAGCAGTAGACAGGACTATGGCTACACCTTC.

In DNA form, the CDR3 reads TGTGCCAGCAGCTTGGTTCCTGGGAGTAGCTACACCTTC. Translating gives CASSLVPGSSYTF. The gene calls are TRBV5-6 and TRBJ1-2, with D uncertain. V was shortened by 0 bases and J by 9 bases, with 12 bases between the two germline ends. CDR3 length: 13 amino acids. Germline CDR1 and CDR2: SGHDT and YYEEEE.

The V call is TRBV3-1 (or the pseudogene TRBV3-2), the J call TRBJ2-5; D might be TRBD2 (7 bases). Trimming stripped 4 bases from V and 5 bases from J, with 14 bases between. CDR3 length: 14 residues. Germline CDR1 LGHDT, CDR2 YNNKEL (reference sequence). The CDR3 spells CASSPEGGEETQYF. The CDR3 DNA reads TGTGCCAGCAGCCCTGAGGGGGGGGAGGAGACCCAGTACTTC.

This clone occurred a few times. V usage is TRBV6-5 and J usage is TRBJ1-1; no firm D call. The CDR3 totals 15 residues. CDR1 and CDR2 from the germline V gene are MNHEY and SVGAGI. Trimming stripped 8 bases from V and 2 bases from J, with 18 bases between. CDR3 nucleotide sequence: TGTGCCAGCCTAGAGGCGGGGAGTGGAAACACTGAAGCTTTCTTT. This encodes CASLEAGSGNTEAFF.

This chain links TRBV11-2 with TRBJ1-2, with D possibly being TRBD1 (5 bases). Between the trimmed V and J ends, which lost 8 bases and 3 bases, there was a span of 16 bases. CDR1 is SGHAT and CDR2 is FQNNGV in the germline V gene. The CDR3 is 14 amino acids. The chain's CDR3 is CASGPSGVDYGYTF. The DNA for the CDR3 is TGTGCCAGCGGGCCGTCGGGGGTAGACTATGGCTACACCTTC.

The chain's CDR3 is CARSLVRRGFDIGDTIYF. The DNA for the CDR3 is TGTGCCAGAAGCTTGGTTCGCCGCGGGTTTGATATTGGTGACACCATATATTTT. V and J are TRBV5-3 and TRBJ1-3, with D unclear. TRBV5-3 is designated an ORF whose function remains uncertain. Trimming took off 0 bases at V and 8 bases at J, with 24 bases between the two ends. CDR3 length: 18 residues.

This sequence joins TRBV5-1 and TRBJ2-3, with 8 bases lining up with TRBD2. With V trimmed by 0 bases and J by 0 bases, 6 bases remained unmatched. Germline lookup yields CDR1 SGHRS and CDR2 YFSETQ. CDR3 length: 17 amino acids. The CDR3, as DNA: TGCGCCAGCAGCTTGGTGACTAGCGCCTCTAGCACAGATACGCAGTATTTT. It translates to CASSLVTSASSTDTQYF.

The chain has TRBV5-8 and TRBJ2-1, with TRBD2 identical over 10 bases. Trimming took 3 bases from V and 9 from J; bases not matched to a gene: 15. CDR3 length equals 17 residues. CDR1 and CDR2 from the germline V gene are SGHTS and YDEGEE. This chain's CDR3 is CASSSSELAGVSSEQFF. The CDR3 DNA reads TGTGCCAGCAGCTCCTCCGAGCTAGCGGGGGTATCGAGTGAGCAGTTCTTC.

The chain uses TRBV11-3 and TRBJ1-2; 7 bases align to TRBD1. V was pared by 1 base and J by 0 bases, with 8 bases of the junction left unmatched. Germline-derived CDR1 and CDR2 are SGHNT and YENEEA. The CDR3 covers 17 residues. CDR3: CASSLVGRGSSNYGYTF. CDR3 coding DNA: TGTGCCAGCAGCTTAGTAGGCAGGGGGTCTTCTAACTATGGCTACACCTTC.

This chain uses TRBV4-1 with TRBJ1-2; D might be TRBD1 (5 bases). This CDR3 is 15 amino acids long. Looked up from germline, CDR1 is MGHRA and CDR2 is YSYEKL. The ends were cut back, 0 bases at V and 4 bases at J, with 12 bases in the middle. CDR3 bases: TGCGCCAGCAGCCAAGAATGGGGGGTCGGCTATGGCTACACCTTC. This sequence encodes CASSQEWGVGYGYTF.

CDR3 nucleotide sequence: TGTGCCAGCAGCTCCCTAGCGGGGGGGCTCTCCAATGAGCAGTTCTTC. It encodes CASSSLAGGLSNEQFF. J is TRBJ2-1 and V is TRBV7-9; 12 bases are a match to TRBD2. This CDR3 has 16 amino acids. CDR1 and CDR2 from the germline V gene are SEHNR and FQNEAQ (reference sequence). With 4 bases clipped from V and 6 bases from J, the junction kept 7 bases outside the gene matches.

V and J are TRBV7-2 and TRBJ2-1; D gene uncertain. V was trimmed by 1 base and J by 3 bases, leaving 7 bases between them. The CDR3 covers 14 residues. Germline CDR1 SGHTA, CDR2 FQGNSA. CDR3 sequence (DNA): TGTGCCAGCAGCTTAGTGGTCAGCTACAATGAGCAGTTCTTC. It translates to CASSLVVSYNEQFF. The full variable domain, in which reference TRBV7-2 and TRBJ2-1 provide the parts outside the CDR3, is GAGVSQSPSNKVTEKGKDVELRCDPISGHTALYWYRQSLGQGLEFLIYFQGNSAPDKSGLPSDRFSAERTGGSVSTLTIQRTQQEDSAVYLCASSLVVSYNEQFFGPGTRLTVL.

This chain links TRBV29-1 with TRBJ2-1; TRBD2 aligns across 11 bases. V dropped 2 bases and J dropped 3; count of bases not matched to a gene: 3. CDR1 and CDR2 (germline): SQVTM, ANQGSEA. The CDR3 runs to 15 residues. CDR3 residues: CSVELGTSGYNEQFF. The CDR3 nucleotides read TGCAGCGTTGAATTAGGGACTAGCGGCTACAATGAGCAGTTCTTC.

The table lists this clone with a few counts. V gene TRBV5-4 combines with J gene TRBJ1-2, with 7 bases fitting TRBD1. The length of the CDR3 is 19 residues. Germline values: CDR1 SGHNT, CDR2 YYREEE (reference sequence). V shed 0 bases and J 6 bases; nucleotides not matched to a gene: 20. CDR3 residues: CASSLDFGKGAPDRNGYTF. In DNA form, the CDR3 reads TGTGCCAGCAGCTTGGATTTCGGAAAGGGAGCACCGGACAGGAATGGCTACACCTTC.

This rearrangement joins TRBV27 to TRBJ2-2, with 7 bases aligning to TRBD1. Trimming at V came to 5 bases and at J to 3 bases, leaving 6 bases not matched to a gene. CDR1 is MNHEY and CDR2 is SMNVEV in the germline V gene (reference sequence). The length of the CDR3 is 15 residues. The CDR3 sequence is CASSSRGQYTGELFF. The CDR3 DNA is TGTGCCAGCAGTAGCCGGGGACAGTACACCGGGGAGCTGTTTTTT.

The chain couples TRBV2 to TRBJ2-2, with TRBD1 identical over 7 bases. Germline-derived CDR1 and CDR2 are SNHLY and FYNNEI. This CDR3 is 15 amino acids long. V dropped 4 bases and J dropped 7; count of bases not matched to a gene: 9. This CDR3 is CASSARDSTSGELFF. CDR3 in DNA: TGTGCCAGCAGTGCAAGGGACAGCACAAGCGGGGAGCTGTTTTTT. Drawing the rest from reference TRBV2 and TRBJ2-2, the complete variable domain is EPEVTQTPSHQVTQMGQEVILRCVPISNHLYFYWYRQILGQKVEFLVSFYNNEISEKSEIFDDQFSVERPDGSNFTLKIRSTKLEDSAMYFCASSARDSTSGELFFGEGSRLTVL.

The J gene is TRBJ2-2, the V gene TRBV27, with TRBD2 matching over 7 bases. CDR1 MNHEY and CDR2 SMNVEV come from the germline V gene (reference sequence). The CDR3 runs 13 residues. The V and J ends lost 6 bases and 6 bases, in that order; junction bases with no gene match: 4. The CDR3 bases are TGTGCCAGCAGCACTCGGGGGGCCGGGGAGCTGTTTTTT. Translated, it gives CASSTRGAGELFF.

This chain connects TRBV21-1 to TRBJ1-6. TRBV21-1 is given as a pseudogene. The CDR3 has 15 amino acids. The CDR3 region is CASSKPPGVYSPLHF. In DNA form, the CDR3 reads TGTGCCAGCAGCAAGCCGCCGGGGGTTTATTCACCCCTCCACTTT.

This CDR3 is CASSPLGGGAGEQFF. The DNA of the CDR3 is TGTGCCAGCAGCCCTCTGGGCGGGGGGGCCGGTGAGCAGTTCTTC. This rearrangement joins TRBV11-2 to TRBJ2-1, with TRBD2 matching over 9 bases. CDR1 and CDR2 (germline): SGHAT, FQNNGV. The J segment lost 9 bases and the V segment lost 5 bases, leaving 11 bases of the junction unmatched. The CDR3 runs 15 residues.

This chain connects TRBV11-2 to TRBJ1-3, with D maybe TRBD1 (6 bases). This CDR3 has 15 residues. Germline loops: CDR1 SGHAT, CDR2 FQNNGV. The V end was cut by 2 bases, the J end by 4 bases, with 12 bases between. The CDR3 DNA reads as TGTGCCAGCAGCTTAACAGGGCGAGGAGGAAACACCATATATTTT. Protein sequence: CASSLTGRGGNTIYF.

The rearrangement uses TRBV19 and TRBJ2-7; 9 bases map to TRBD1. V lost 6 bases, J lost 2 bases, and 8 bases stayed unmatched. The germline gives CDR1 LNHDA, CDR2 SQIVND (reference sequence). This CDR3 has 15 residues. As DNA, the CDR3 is TGTGCCAGTAGGGCGGGACAGGGCCCAACCTACGAGCAGTACTTC. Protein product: CASRAGQGPTYEQYF. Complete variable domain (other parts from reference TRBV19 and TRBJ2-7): DGGITQSPKYLFRKEGQNVTLSCEQNLNHDAMYWYRQDPGQGLRLIYYSQIVNDFQKGDIAEGYSVSREKKESFPLTVTSAQKNPTAFYLCASRAGQGPTYEQYFGPGTRLTVT.